This T cell receptor beta chain is drawn from a study of T cells in localized non-small cell lung cancer. The study's findings and limits: The study found T cell clonality highest in uninvolved adjacent lung, above tumor. Among the top 100 tumor clones, a median approximately 62 appeared in adjacent lung. Greater T cell density in blood accompanied longer overall survival.

Germline lookup yields CDR1 SGHAT and CDR2 FQNNGV. The CDR3 has 17 amino acids. The ends lost 1 base at V and 1 base at J; junction bases unmatched: 9. Clones were sequenced by immunoSEQ multiplex PCR, and TCRdb holds only the in-frame ones, with some missing. The data show around 26,000 clones, approximately 89% seen once. Turning to this clone: The antigen remains unidentified.

This receptor was taken from a female donor over 55 with stage II squamous cell lung carcinoma. The specimen was peripheral blood, collected before any cancer treatment. This chain links TRBV11-2 with TRBJ1-1; 7 nucleotides align to TRBD1. This CDR3 is CASSLGLRRDRNTEAFF. CDR3 in DNA: TGTGCCAGCAGCTTAGGATTACGCCGGGACAGGAACACTGAAGCTTTCTTT.